A single sample is the source of the 22 T cell receptor beta chains below, sequenced in a study of blood T cells in healthy people across ages. Then a second PCR, running roughly 7 to 11 cycles, was carried out with a sample-barcoded 5' primer and a J-beta primer mix. One entry per CDR3 protein, called by TCRdb with MiXCR from the 5' RACE reads. The table has about 840,000 distinct CDR3 sequences, almost 30% seen once. These data were also filed under a second study, of T cells of mothers and their children.

The material sequenced was blood. These receptors all come from a woman between 40 and 50 years old in good health.

The chain uses TRBV7-3 and TRBJ1-6, with no clear D. CDR3 length equals 15 residues. The germline gives CDR1 SGHTA, CDR2 FQGTGA. The germline V and J ends were trimmed by 4 bases and 5 bases, with 12 bases remaining between them. For the CDR3, the DNA is TGTGCCAGCAGCTCGACCGGGCGCGATAATTCACCCCTCCACTTT. It yields the protein CASSSTGRDNSPLHF.

The genes are TRBV30 and TRBJ1-6, with no clear D. V was pared by 4 bases and J by 5 bases, with 9 bases between. This CDR3 comprises 13 residues. CDR1 and CDR2 (germline): GTSNPN, SVGIG (reference sequence). The CDR3 here is CAWITDNNSPLHF. The DNA for the CDR3 is TGTGCCTGGATCACGGATAATAATTCACCCCTCCACTTT.

This clonotype was counted once. A clone one base away is much larger, so this may be a read error. The chain has TRBV20-1 and TRBJ2-5, with 7 bases that match TRBD1. This CDR3 comprises 13 residues. Germline V gives CDR1 DFQATT, CDR2 SNEGSKA (reference sequence). CDR3 sequence (DNA): TGCAGTGCTCGGGACAGCTCATTGGAGACCCGGTACTTC. It translates to CSARDSSLETRYF.

In this sample, this clonotype turned up a few times. The chain combines TRBV7-9 with TRBJ1-4, with a possible D match to TRBD1 (6 bases). V lost 4 bases, J lost 8 bases, and 14 bases lay in between. The length of the CDR3 is 14 residues. The germline gives CDR1 SEHNR, CDR2 FQNEAQ (reference sequence). The CDR3 sequence is CASSSDGGREKLFF. CDR3 nucleotide sequence: TGTGCCAGCAGCTCGGACGGGGGGCGGGAAAAACTGTTTTTT.

The chain joins TRBV7-2 to TRBJ2-5; D may be TRBD1 or TRBD2 (5 bases each). There are 13 residues in the CDR3. Germline assignment: CDR1 SGHTA and CDR2 FQGNSA. Trimming shortened V by 5 bases and J by 5 bases, and 12 bases separated the two germline ends. The CDR3 DNA reads as TGTGCCAGCAGCGCACAGTGGGGGGAGACCCAGTACTTC. Translation: CASSAQWGETQYF.

This clonotype was picked up a small number of times. V gene TRBV28 combines with J gene TRBJ1-4, with TRBD1 identical over 9 bases. The V segment lost 5 bases and the J segment 0 bases; nucleotides outside the gene matches: 4. This CDR3 is built from 16 residues. Per the germline V gene, CDR1 is MDHEN and CDR2 is SYDVKM. The CDR3 here is CASSKGQGTTNEKLFF. CDR3 DNA sequence: TGTGCCAGCAGTAAGGGACAGGGCACAACTAATGAAAAACTGTTTTTT.

This clonotype was seen a handful of times. The CDR3 loop reads CASSVGWQGYNTEAFF. The CDR3 DNA follows: TGTGCCAGCAGCGTAGGGTGGCAGGGCTACAACACTGAAGCTTTCTTT. The rearrangement uses TRBV9 and TRBJ1-1, with D perhaps matching TRBD1 (5 bases). This CDR3 region has 16 residues. From germline, CDR1 is SGDLS and CDR2 YYNGEE. The V end lost 0 bases, the J end lost 2 bases, and 14 bases lay between the germline ends.

CDR3 DNA: TGTGCCAGCAGACAGACAGGGTGGGAGCAGTACTTC. Its protein product is CASRQTGWEQYF. The gene calls are TRBV6-2 or TRBV6-3 and TRBJ2-7, with TRBD1 matching over 7 bases. V lost 6 bases, J lost 7 bases, and 6 bases stayed unmatched. Germline V gives CDR1 MNHEY, CDR2 SVGEGT. The CDR3 is made up of 12 amino acids.

The V gene is TRBV4-3, the J gene TRBJ1-2; 8 positions match TRBD1. Trimming cost V 6 bases and J 3 bases; bases outside gene matches: 12. This CDR3 is 16 amino acids long. The V gene's germline CDR1 is LGHNA and CDR2 YSLEER. The CDR3 coding sequence is TGCGCCAGCAGACGTGGGACAGGAGAAAATGACTATGGCTACACCTTC. Its protein product is CASRRGTGENDYGYTF.

The chain couples TRBV28 to TRBJ2-7, with TRBD1 matching 7 bases. The junction had 8 bases not matched to a gene; V was cut back by 1 base and J by 2 bases. The CDR3 sequence is 16 residues long. The germline CDR1 and CDR2 sequences are MDHEN and SYDVKM. The CDR3 loop is CASSLSLDRVTYEQYF. Here the CDR3 DNA reads TGTGCCAGCAGTTTATCCCTAGACAGGGTAACCTACGAGCAGTACTTC.

The V and J genes are TRBV5-1 and TRBJ2-1; 7 nucleotides line up with TRBD1. The ends lost 0 bases at V and 5 bases at J; junction bases unmatched: 8. The CDR3 contains 16 residues. Per the germline V gene, CDR1 is SGHRS and CDR2 is YFSETQ. The CDR3 protein is CASSLVGRGKNNEQFF. CDR3 in DNA: TGCGCCAGCAGCTTGGTGGGCAGGGGGAAGAACAATGAGCAGTTCTTC.

The chain recombines TRBV28 with TRBJ2-2; 10 bases map to TRBD1. Trimming at V came to 4 bases and at J to 6 bases, leaving 5 bases not matched to a gene. The CDR3 runs to 15 residues. Germline-derived CDR1 and CDR2 are MDHEN and SYDVKM. The DNA for the CDR3 is TGTGCCAGCAGTTCTCACGGGACAGGGGCCGGGGAGCTGTTTTTT. Its translation: CASSSHGTGAGELFF.

The V and J genes are TRBV28 and TRBJ1-2, with D perhaps matching TRBD1 (5 bases). V was cut by 8 bases and J by 2 bases, with 15 bases left in between. CDR3 size: 14 residues. The V gene's germline CDR1 is MDHEN and CDR2 SYDVKM. Written as DNA, the CDR3 is TGTGCCAGCTCGAGGGGCAGCCAAAACTATGGCTACACCTTC. Translating it yields CASSRGSQNYGYTF.

This clonotype was seen at least ten times. This sequence joins TRBV6-5 and TRBJ2-1; the D is unclear. The CDR3 runs 13 residues. Trimming took 0 bases from V and 6 from J, leaving 6 bases between them. The V gene's germline CDR1 is MNHEY and CDR2 SVGAGI. The CDR3 nucleotides read TGTGCCAGCAGTTACTCTGACCCCAATGAGCAGTTCTTC. It yields the protein CASSYSDPNEQFF.

This chain links TRBV7-9 with TRBJ2-5; D call uncertain. V lost 4 bases and J lost 2, with 8 bases in between. The germline CDR1 and CDR2 sequences are SEHNR and FQNEAQ (reference sequence). The CDR3 is 13 residues long. The CDR3 region is CASSWKLQETQYF. The CDR3 coding sequence is TGTGCCAGCAGCTGGAAACTTCAAGAGACCCAGTACTTC. The entire variable domain, with the rest obtained from reference TRBV7-9 and TRBJ2-5, is as follows: DTGVSQNPRHKITKRGQNVTFRCDPISEHNRLYWYRQTLGQGPEFLTYFQNEAQLEKSRLLSDRFSAERPKGSFSTLEIQRTEQGDSAMYLCASSWKLQETQYFGPGTRLLVL.

Comments on this clonotype: A read error may explain this, as a much larger clone is one base away. The rearrangement links TRBV2 to TRBJ2-7, with 7 bases identical to TRBD1. Per the germline V gene, CDR1 is SNHLY and CDR2 is FYNNEI. CDR3 length: 13 amino acids. The CDR3 region is CACSNGQAYEQYF. The CDR3, as DNA: TGTGCCTGCAGCAACGGACAGGCCTACGAGCAGTACTTC.

The chain combines TRBV5-1 with TRBJ2-1; tentatively, D is TRBD2 (6 bases). The CDR3 has 14 amino acids. V lost 5 bases, J lost 9 bases, and 18 bases lay in between. The germline gives CDR1 SGHRS, CDR2 YFSETQ. CDR3 bases: TGCGCCAGCAGACCATCGACTAGTCCCAGTGAGCAGTTCTTC. Protein product: CASRPSTSPSEQFF. Using reference TRBV5-1 and TRBJ2-1 for the parts outside the CDR3, the full variable domain is KAGVTQTPRYLIKTRGQQVTLSCSPISGHRSVSWYQQTPGQGLQFLFEYFSETQRNKGNFPGRFSGRQFSNSRSEMNVSTLELGDSALYLCASRPSTSPSEQFFGPGTRLTVL.

A remark on this clonotype: This could be a read error, since a much larger clone is one nucleotide away. The rearrangement uses TRBV3-1 and TRBJ2-5; 7 nucleotides match TRBD2. The CDR3 extends over 15 amino acids. Germline V CDR1 and CDR2: LGHDT, YNNKEL (reference sequence). The CDR3 DNA follows: TGTGCCAGCGGCCAGGGAGCAGGACTAGTATTGCCCCAGTACTTC. This translates into CASGQGAGLVLPQYF.

This clonotype has more than one count but fewer than ten. The chain couples TRBV28 to TRBJ2-1; possibly TRBD1 or TRBD2 for D (5 bases each). Looked up from germline, CDR1 is MDHEN and CDR2 is SYDVKM. The CDR3 sequence is 16 residues long. Trimming removed 5 bases from V and 1 base from J, with 15 bases in between. The CDR3 nucleotides read TGTGCCAGCAGTCCCCCGTTCGGGGCTTCCTACAATGAGCAGTTCTTC. Protein: CASSPPFGASYNEQFF.

As regards this clonotype: The junction differs from germline at one of its ends, possibly a read error. The chain carries TRBV28 and TRBJ1-6; a possible D gene is TRBD1 (5 bases). The germline V gene encodes CDR1 MDHEN and CDR2 SYDVKM. CDR3 size: 15 residues. CDR3 nucleotide sequence: TGTGCCAGCAGTGTGACATGGGGCGGTAATTCACCCGTCCACTTT. Translating gives CASSVTWGGNSPVHF.

V usage is TRBV7-2 and J usage is TRBJ1-1; the D is unclear. The V and J ends lost 2 bases and 1 base respectively, with 8 bases between them. Germline V gives CDR1 SGHTA, CDR2 FQGNSA. The length of the CDR3 is 14 residues. CDR3 coding DNA: TGTGCCAGCAGCTTACGCCTGGGGAACACTGAAGCTTTCTTT. Its protein is CASSLRLGNTEAFF.

This clonotype appeared once. The genes are TRBV5-1 and TRBJ2-5; D uncertain. The CDR3 is 14 residues long. The germline V and J ends were trimmed by 1 base and 2 bases, with 9 bases remaining between them. Germline V gene lookup returns CDR1 SGHRS and CDR2 YFSETQ. The CDR3 DNA reads TGCGCCAGCAGCTTGTACGGCAGTCAAGAGACCCAGTACTTC. Amino acids: CASSLYGSQETQYF.